The clone carrying this T cell receptor (beta chain) appeared a few times. The target antigen is unknown. This sample is drawn from a study of blood T cells in healthy people across ages. Overall study context: Capturing about one barcoded beta molecule per two T cells was achieved by template switching.

Study observations and caveats: Per million T cells, TCR beta diversity dropped roughly linearly as age increased. There was no known CMV status for donors, so expanded clonotype changes were possibly confounded. Unsorted PBMC material precluded a definitive naive versus antigen-experienced comparison.

Germline CDR1 LGHNA, CDR2 YNFKEQ. The CDR3 is made up of 13 amino acids. V lost 0 bases and J lost 9, with 11 bases in between. Then a second PCR, running roughly 7 to 11 cycles, was carried out with a sample-barcoded 5' primer and a J-beta primer mix. From the 5' RACE reads, TCRdb called clonotypes with MiXCR, one entry per CDR3 protein. The table shows about 1,400,000 distinct CDR3 sequences, with roughly 64% occurring only once. The sequence was collected from a young man in good health. Sequenced sample: blood. J is TRBJ2-5 and V is TRBV4-2; the D gene is possibly TRBD2 (6 bases). CDR3 nucleotide sequence: TGTGCCAGCAGCCAAGACCCGAGCGGGTCCCAGTACTTC. Its protein is CASSQDPSGSQYF.